This paragraph covers one TCR beta chain sequence. What it binds is not known. Germline V gives CDR1 LNHDA, CDR2 SQIVND (reference sequence). V was clipped by 8 bases and J by 4 bases; unmatched bases: 4. This CDR3 has 12 amino acids. TCRdb's copy holds only in-frame clones and misses some; the assay was immunoSEQ multiplex PCR. This repertoire shows 100,000 to 120,000 clones, approximately 90% found once; its top ten account for roughly 1.4%. This record belongs to a study of cytomegalovirus exposure and HLA in healthy donors. General study points: Researchers catalogued over 150 TCR beta chains as cytomegalovirus-associated.

The chain is built from TRBV19 and TRBJ1-2; 7 bases fit TRBD1. Sequencing used PBMCs. The source of this sequence is a woman under 40 in good health and CMV-seropositive. The CDR3 sequence is CASRDRIYGYTF. The CDR3 coding sequence is TGTGCCAGTCGGGACAGAATCTATGGCTACACCTTC.